This TCR beta chain was identified during a study of blood T cell repertoires in COVID-19. On the study more broadly: Specimens from acute and convalescent COVID-19 originated in the United States, Italy and Spain. Sources were T cells, B-cell-depleted T cells, or PBMCs; the material itself was cDNA or gDNA.

CDR3 length: 14 amino acids. Germline V gene sequence: CDR1 MGHDK, CDR2 SYGVNS. The trim removed 6 bases at V and 4 bases at J, leaving 7 bases unmatched. Original handling: Scientists estimated how many nucleated cells there were by amplifying reference gene primers. Profiled with immunoSEQ multiplex PCR; TCRdb holds only in-frame clones, not every one. That table furnishes V, J and clone size, whereas the DNA furnished D and trimming. The sample has 200,000 to 300,000 clones; approximately 91% are singletons. The source material was peripheral blood. V and J are TRBV25-1 and TRBJ2-7, with 9 bases lining up with TRBD1. This receptor was identified in a person aged 18 to 35 with COVID-19, enrolled during active disease. The CDR3 DNA reads as TGTGCCAGCAGCTCCGGGACAGGGCCATACGAGCAGTACTTC. The encoded protein is CASSSGTGPYEQYF.